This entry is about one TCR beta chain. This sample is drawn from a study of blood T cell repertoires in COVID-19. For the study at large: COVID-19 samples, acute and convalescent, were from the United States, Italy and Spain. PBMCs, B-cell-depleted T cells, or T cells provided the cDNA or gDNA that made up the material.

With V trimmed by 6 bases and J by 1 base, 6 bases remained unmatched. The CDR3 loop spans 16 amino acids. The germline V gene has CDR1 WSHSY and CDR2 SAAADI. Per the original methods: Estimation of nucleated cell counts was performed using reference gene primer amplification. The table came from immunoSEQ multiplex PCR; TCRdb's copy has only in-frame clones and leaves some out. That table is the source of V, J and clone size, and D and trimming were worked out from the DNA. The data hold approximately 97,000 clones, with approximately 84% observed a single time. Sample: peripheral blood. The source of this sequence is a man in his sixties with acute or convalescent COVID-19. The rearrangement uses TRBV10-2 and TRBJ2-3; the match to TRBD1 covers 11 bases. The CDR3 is CASSVPGQGGTDTQYF. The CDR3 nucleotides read TGCGCCAGCAGCGTCCCGGGACAGGGGGGCACAGATACGCAGTATTTT.